The 16 T cell receptor beta chains presented below share a single source sample, sequenced in a study of CD8+ T cells in alopecia areata. Extraction of RNA preceded its reverse transcription into cDNA, which served as the sequencing template. Sequenced by immunoSEQ multiplex PCR; TCRdb stores in-frame clones only, minus some. Counted here are about 19,000 clones, 60% to 80% occurring once; the ten biggest clones make up 5.5% to 6.5%. Specimens obtained from alopecia areata patients comprised lesional scalp punch biopsies and peripheral blood. The input for sequencing was skin, taken at week 0. The receptors were sampled from a human donor with alopecia areata.

This clone has a handful of counts. The germline gene is not matched at one end of the junction; a read error may be the cause. V usage is TRBV4-1 and J usage is TRBJ2-1; D might be TRBD2 (6 bases). Germline V gives CDR1 MGHRA, CDR2 YSYEKL. This CDR3 contains 15 residues. The CDR3 DNA sequence: TGTGCCAGCAGGGTAGCCGGGGGTACCTACAATGAGCAGTTCTTC. As protein: CASRVAGGTYNEQFF.

V is TRBV28 and J is TRBJ1-1; D is uncertain. In germline, CDR1 is MDHEN, CDR2 SYDVKM. Trimming left V 5 bases short and J 3 bases short, with 7 bases between. CDR3 length: 12 amino acids. The CDR3 nucleotides are TGTGCCAGCAGTGACATCTACACTGAAGCTTTCTTT. Translated: CASSDIYTEAFF. Full variable domain (remainder filled in from reference TRBV28 and TRBJ1-1): DVKVTQSSRYLVKRTGEKVFLECVQDMDHENMFWYRQDPGLGLRLIYFSYDVKMKEKGDIPEGYSVSREKKERFSLILESASTNQTSMYLCASSDIYTEAFFGQGTRLTVV.

This clone was counted only a few times. The chain employs TRBV4-3 and TRBJ2-1, with 7 bases fitting TRBD2. The CDR3 loop spans 17 amino acids. The junction had 8 bases not matched to a gene; V was cut back by 0 bases and J by 3 bases. The germline gives CDR1 LGHNA, CDR2 YSLEER. The CDR3 coding sequence is TGCGCCAGCAGCCAAGATCGGGCTAGCGGCAGCTACAATGAGCAGTTCTTC. Its translation is CASSQDRASGSYNEQFF.

This rearrangement joins TRBV10-3 to TRBJ2-5; 8 nucleotides line up with TRBD2. The junction had 18 bases not matched to a gene; V was cut back by 10 bases and J by 5 bases. In germline, CDR1 is ENHRY, CDR2 SYGVKD. The CDR3 length is 16 residues. The CDR3 DNA is TGTGCCACAACAACCGGGACTAGGGTATCTAGGGAGACCCAGTACTTC. This sequence encodes CATTTGTRVSRETQYF.

The genes are TRBV4-1 and TRBJ2-2; D remains unclear. Germline V CDR1 and CDR2: MGHRA, YSYEKL. The CDR3 is 14 residues long. V was pared by 5 bases and J by 6 bases, with 13 bases between. The CDR3 DNA is TGCGCCAGCAGCACCAAGGTGGACGCCGGGGAGCTGTTTTTT. Translated: CASSTKVDAGELFF.

This clone showed up just a few times. In DNA, the CDR3 is TGCGCCAGCAGGCTAGCGGGGCAAGAGACCCAGTACTTC. This sequence encodes CASRLAGQETQYF. This chain links TRBV5-1 with TRBJ2-5; 9 nucleotides align to TRBD2. The CDR3 consists of 13 residues. V lost 5 bases and J lost 2; bases outside the gene matches: 1. CDR1 is SGHRS, CDR2 YFSETQ, per germline.

The V gene is TRBV4-3, the J gene TRBJ1-4; a possible D gene is TRBD1 (6 bases). The germline V and J ends were trimmed by 2 bases and 7 bases, with 14 bases remaining between them. The germline V gene encodes CDR1 LGHNA and CDR2 YSLEER. CDR3 length: 15 amino acids. The CDR3 is CASSQIRDTTEKLFF. CDR3 DNA: TGCGCCAGCAGCCAAATTCGGGACACAACTGAAAAACTGTTTTTT.

CDR3 nucleotides: TGTGCCAGTAGTCTTCGACAGGGAGGCTACTATGGCTACACCTTC. The encoded protein is CASSLRQGGYYGYTF. The chain combines TRBV19 with TRBJ1-2; 7 positions agree with TRBD1. Trimming at V came to 5 bases and at J to 3 bases, leaving 9 bases not matched to a gene. From germline, CDR1 is LNHDA and CDR2 SQIVND (reference sequence). This CDR3 spans 15 amino acids.

V usage is TRBV2 and J usage is TRBJ2-1, with TRBD1 matching over 9 bases. CDR1 SNHLY and CDR2 FYNNEI come from the germline V gene. The CDR3 runs 15 residues. The junction had 7 bases not matched to a gene; V was cut back by 6 bases and J by 4 bases. The CDR3 loop reads CASSRGTGNYNEQFF. The CDR3 DNA sequence: TGTGCCAGCAGCCGCGGGACAGGGAATTACAATGAGCAGTTCTTC. The full variable domain, completed using reference TRBV2 and TRBJ2-1, is EPEVTQTPSHQVTQMGQEVILRCVPISNHLYFYWYRQILGQKVEFLVSFYNNEISEKSEIFDDQFSVERPDGSNFTLKIRSTKLEDSAMYFCASSRGTGNYNEQFFGPGTRLTVL.

As DNA, the CDR3 is TGTGCCAGCAGCTGGGACAGGGGACCCCGAACGAACACTGAAGCTTTCTTT. It codes for CASSWDRGPRTNTEAFF. This chain uses TRBV7-9 with TRBJ1-1, with TRBD1 matching over 10 bases. This CDR3 region has 17 residues. J was trimmed by 1 base and V by 4 bases; bases with no gene match: 9. Germline CDR1 and CDR2: SEHNR and FQNEAQ (reference sequence).

This rearrangement joins TRBV2 to TRBJ2-2; TRBD1 matches 11 bases. V gave up 5 bases and J gave up 7 bases; unmatched junction bases: 6. The CDR3 covers 15 residues. The germline CDR1 and CDR2 sequences are SNHLY and FYNNEI. The CDR3: CASSPGQGADGELFF. DNA for the CDR3: TGTGCCAGCAGTCCCGGACAGGGGGCGGACGGGGAGCTGTTTTTT.

This rearrangement joins TRBV30 to TRBJ1-5, with D perhaps TRBD1 (6 bases). CDR1 and CDR2 (germline): GTSNPN, SVGIG (reference sequence). This CDR3 comprises 15 residues. Trimming removed 0 bases from V and 7 bases from J, with 16 bases in between. The CDR3 sequence: CAWSVRWGAGQPQHF. The CDR3 DNA reads as TGTGCCTGGAGTGTACGTTGGGGGGCGGGACAGCCCCAGCATTTT.

The rearrangement uses TRBV6-6 and TRBJ2-7, with a weak D call TRBD2 (7 bases). CDR3 length equals 15 residues. Germline V gene data show CDR1 as MNHNY and CDR2 as SVGAGI (reference sequence). The ends were cut back, 2 bases at V and 5 bases at J, with 16 bases in the middle. CDR3 DNA: TGTGCCAGCAGTTACCCAACCGGGGGGCCCCACGAGCAGTACTTC. Encoded protein: CASSYPTGGPHEQYF.

The V call is TRBV9, the J call TRBJ2-3; 9 bases agree with TRBD2. This CDR3 is built from 16 residues. V gave up 0 bases and J gave up 3 bases; unmatched junction bases: 5. The germline V gene encodes CDR1 SGDLS and CDR2 YYNGEE. Here the CDR3 DNA reads TGTGCCAGCAGCGTAGAGGTGCTAGCGGGGACAGATACGCAGTATTTT. Translating it yields CASSVEVLAGTDTQYF.

In its sample, this clone was seen once. V and J are TRBV5-6 and TRBJ2-2; 11 bases are a match to TRBD1. Germline CDR1 is SGHDT and CDR2 is YYEEEE. The CDR3 has 16 amino acids. Trimming at V came to 0 bases and at J to 6 bases, leaving 4 bases not matched to a gene. This CDR3 is CASSLGGQGAAGELFF. The DNA of the CDR3 is TGTGCCAGCAGCTTGGGCGGACAGGGGGCAGCCGGGGAGCTGTTTTTT.

A single count supports this clone. This may be a read error: a much more frequent sequence differs by one nucleotide. V gene TRBV7-3 combines with J gene TRBJ1-1; 10 positions agree with TRBD1. The germline V gene has CDR1 SGHTA and CDR2 FQGTGA. The CDR3 covers 13 residues. CDR3 residues: CAGSPQGQGEAFF. Written as DNA, the CDR3 is TGTGCCGGCAGCCCTCAGGGACAGGGGGAAGCTTTCTTT. Using reference TRBV7-3 and TRBJ1-1 for the parts outside the CDR3, the full variable domain is GAGVSQTPSNKVTEKGKYVELRCDPISGHTALYWYRQSLGQGPEFLIYFQGTGAADDSGLPNDRFFAVRPEGSVSTLKIQRTERGDSAVYLCAGSPQGQGEAFFGQGTRLTVV.